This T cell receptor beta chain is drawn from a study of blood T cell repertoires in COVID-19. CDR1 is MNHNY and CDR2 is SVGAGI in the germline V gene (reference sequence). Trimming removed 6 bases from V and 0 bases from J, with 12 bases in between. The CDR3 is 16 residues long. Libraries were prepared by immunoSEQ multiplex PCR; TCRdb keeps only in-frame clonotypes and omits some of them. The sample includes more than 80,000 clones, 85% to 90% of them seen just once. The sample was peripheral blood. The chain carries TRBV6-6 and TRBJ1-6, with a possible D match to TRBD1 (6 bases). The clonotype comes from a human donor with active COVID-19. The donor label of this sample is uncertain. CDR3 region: CASRGTDSSYNSPLHF. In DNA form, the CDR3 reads TGTGCCAGCAGGGGGACGGACAGCTCCTATAATTCACCCCTCCACTTT.